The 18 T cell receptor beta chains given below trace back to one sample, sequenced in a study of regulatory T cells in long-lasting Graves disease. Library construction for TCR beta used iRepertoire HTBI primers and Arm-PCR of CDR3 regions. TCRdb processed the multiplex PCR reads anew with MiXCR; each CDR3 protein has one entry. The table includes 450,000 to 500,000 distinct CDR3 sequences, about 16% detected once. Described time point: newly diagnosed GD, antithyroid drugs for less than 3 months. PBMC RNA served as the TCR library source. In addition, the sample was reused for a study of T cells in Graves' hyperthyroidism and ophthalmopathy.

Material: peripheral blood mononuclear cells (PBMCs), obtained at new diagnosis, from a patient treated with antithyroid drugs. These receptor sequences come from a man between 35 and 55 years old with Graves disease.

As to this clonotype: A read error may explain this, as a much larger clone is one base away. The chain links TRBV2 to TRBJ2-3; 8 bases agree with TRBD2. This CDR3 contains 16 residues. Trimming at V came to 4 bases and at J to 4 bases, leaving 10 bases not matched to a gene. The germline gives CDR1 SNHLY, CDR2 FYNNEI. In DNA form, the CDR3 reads TGTGCCAGCAGTGGGGTGGAGACTAGCGTCTCAGATACGCAGTATTTT. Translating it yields CASSGVETSVSDTQYF.

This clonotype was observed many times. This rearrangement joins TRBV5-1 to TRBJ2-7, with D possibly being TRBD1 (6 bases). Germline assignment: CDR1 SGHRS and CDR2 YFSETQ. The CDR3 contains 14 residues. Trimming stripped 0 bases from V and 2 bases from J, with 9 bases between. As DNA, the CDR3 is TGCGCCAGCAGCTTGGGGGACAATCCCTACGAGCAGTACTTC. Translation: CASSLGDNPYEQYF.

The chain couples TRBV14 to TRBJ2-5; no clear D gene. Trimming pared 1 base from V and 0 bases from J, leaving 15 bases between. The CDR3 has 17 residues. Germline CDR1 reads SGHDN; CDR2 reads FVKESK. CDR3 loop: CASSQVKVSWYQETQYF. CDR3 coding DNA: TGTGCCAGCAGCCAAGTCAAGGTGTCATGGTACCAAGAGACCCAGTACTTC.

CDR3 DNA: TGTGCCAGCAAACCACTAGCGGGAGTTTTCACAGATACGCAGTATTTT. Protein sequence: CASKPLAGVFTDTQYF. The chain has TRBV6-1 and TRBJ2-3, with 11 bases aligning to TRBD2. There are 16 residues in the CDR3. Germline V CDR1 and CDR2: MNHNS, SASEGT. Germline trimming cut 7 bases from V and 2 bases from J; bases unmatched to any gene: 8.

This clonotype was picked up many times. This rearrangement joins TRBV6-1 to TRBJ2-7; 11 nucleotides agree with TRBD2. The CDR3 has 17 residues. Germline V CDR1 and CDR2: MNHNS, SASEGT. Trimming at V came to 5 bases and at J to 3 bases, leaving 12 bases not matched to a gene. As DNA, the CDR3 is TGTGCCAGCAGTCATCGGTGGGCTAGCGGGAGGATCTACGAGCAGTACTTC. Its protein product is CASSHRWASGRIYEQYF.

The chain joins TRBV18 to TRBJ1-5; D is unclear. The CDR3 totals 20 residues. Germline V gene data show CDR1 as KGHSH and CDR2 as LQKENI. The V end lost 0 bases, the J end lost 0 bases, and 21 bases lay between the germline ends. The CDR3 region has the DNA TGTGCCAGCTCACCACCAGGCGGAACGGCCTCGCGGGGTAGCAATCAGCCCCAGCATTTT. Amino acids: CASSPPGGTASRGSNQPQHF.

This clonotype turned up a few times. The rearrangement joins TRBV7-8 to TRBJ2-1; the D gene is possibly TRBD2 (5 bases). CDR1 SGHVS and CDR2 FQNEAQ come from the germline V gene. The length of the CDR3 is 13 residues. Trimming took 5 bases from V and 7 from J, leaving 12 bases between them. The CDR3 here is CASSPNRGNEQFF. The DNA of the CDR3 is TGTGCCAGCAGCCCCAATCGGGGTAATGAGCAGTTCTTC.

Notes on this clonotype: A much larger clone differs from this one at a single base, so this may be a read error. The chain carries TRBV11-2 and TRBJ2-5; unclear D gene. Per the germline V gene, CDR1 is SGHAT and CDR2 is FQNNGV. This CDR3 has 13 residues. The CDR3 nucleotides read TGTGCCAGCAGCTCAAAGACGTACAATGAGCAGTCCTTC. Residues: CASSSKTYNEQSF.

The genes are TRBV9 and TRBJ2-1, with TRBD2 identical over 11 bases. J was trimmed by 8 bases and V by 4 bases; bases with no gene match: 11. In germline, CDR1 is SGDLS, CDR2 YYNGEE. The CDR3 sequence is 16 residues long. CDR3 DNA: TGTGCCAGCAGCCCGACTAGCGGGACCAAGGGCGATGAGCAGTTCTTC. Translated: CASSPTSGTKGDEQFF.

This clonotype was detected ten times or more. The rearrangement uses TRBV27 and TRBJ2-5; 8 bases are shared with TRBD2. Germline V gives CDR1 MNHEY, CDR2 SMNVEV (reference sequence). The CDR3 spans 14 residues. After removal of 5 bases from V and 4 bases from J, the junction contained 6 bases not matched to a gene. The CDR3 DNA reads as TGTGCCAGCAGTCTTATAGCGGGAAGAGAGACCCAGTACTTC. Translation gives CASSLIAGRETQYF.

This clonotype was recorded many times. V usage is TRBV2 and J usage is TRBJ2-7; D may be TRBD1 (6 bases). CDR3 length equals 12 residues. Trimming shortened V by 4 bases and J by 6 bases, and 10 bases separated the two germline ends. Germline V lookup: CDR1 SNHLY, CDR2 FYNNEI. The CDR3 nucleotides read TGTGCCAGCAGTGCTTCAGGGGCCGAGCAGTACTTC. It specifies CASSASGAEQYF.

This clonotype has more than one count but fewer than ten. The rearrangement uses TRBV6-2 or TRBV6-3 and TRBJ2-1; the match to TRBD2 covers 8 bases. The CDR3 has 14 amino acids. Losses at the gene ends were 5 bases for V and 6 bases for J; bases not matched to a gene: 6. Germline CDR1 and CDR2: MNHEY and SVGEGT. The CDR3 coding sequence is TGTGCCAGCAGTCCAGGGACTAGGGTCAATGAGCAGTTCTTC. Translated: CASSPGTRVNEQFF.

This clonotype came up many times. The CDR3 protein is CASSGGFGGELFF. DNA for the CDR3: TGTGCCAGCAGCGGAGGGTTTGGCGGGGAGCTGTTTTTT. V is TRBV28 and J is TRBJ2-2; a possible D gene is TRBD2 (6 bases). Germline CDR1 and CDR2: MDHEN and SYDVKM. This CDR3 comprises 13 residues. Trimming stripped 6 bases from V and 7 bases from J, with 12 bases between.

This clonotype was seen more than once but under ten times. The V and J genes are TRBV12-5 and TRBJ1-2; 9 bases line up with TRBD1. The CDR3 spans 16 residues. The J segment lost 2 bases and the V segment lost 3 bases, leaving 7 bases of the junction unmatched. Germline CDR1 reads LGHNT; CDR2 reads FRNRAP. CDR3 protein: CASGFPRDRVNYGYTF. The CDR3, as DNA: TGTGCTAGTGGTTTTCCCCGGGACAGGGTGAACTATGGCTACACCTTC.

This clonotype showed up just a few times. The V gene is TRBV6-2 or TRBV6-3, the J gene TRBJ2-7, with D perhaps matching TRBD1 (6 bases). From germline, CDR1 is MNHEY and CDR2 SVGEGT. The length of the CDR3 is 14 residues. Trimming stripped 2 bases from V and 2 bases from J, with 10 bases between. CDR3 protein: CASSYEQGTYEQYF. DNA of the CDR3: TGTGCCAGCAGTTACGAGCAGGGGACCTACGAGCAGTACTTC.

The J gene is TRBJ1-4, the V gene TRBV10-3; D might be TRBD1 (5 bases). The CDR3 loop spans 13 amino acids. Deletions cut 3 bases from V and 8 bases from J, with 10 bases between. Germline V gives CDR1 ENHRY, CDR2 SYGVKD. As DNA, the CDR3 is TGTGCCATCAGTGACAGGGCTGACGAAAAACTGTTTTTT. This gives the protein CAISDRADEKLFF.

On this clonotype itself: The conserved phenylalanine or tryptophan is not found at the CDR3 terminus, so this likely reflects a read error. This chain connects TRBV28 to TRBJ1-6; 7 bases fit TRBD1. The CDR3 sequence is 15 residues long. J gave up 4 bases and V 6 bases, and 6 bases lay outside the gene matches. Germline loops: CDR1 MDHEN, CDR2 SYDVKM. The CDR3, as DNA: TGTGCCAGCAGACCCGGGACAGCTTATAATTCACCCCTCCACCTT. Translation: CASRPGTAYNSPLHL.

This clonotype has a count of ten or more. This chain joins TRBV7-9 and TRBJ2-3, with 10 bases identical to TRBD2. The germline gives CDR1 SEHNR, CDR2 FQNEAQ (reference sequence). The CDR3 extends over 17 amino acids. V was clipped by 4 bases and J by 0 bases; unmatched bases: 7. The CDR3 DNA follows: TGTGCCAGCAGCTCCGGACTAGCGGAGAGTAGCACAGATACGCAGTATTTT. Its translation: CASSSGLAESSTDTQYF.